This T cell receptor (beta chain) is from a study of blood T cell repertoires in COVID-19. Original methodology: The assay estimated nucleated cells by amplifying reference gene primers. TCRdb's copy holds only in-frame clones and misses some; the assay was immunoSEQ multiplex PCR. The V and J calls and clone size were taken over from that table, and D and trimming were inferred from the DNA. The sample has about 160,000 clones, approximately 81% seen once. The CDR3 is 15 residues long. Germline V lookup: CDR1 ENHRY, CDR2 SYGVKD. V shed 0 bases and J 5 bases; nucleotides not matched to a gene: 6. The receptor comes from a woman aged 35 to 49 with acute COVID-19. Sequencing input: PBMCs or T cells enriched from blood (not recorded which). This chain links TRBV10-3 with TRBJ2-7; 8 positions match TRBD1. CDR3 sequence (DNA): TGTGCCATCAGTGAGTCAACAGGGACAGGAGACGAGCAGTACTTC. Translating gives CAISESTGTGDEQYF.